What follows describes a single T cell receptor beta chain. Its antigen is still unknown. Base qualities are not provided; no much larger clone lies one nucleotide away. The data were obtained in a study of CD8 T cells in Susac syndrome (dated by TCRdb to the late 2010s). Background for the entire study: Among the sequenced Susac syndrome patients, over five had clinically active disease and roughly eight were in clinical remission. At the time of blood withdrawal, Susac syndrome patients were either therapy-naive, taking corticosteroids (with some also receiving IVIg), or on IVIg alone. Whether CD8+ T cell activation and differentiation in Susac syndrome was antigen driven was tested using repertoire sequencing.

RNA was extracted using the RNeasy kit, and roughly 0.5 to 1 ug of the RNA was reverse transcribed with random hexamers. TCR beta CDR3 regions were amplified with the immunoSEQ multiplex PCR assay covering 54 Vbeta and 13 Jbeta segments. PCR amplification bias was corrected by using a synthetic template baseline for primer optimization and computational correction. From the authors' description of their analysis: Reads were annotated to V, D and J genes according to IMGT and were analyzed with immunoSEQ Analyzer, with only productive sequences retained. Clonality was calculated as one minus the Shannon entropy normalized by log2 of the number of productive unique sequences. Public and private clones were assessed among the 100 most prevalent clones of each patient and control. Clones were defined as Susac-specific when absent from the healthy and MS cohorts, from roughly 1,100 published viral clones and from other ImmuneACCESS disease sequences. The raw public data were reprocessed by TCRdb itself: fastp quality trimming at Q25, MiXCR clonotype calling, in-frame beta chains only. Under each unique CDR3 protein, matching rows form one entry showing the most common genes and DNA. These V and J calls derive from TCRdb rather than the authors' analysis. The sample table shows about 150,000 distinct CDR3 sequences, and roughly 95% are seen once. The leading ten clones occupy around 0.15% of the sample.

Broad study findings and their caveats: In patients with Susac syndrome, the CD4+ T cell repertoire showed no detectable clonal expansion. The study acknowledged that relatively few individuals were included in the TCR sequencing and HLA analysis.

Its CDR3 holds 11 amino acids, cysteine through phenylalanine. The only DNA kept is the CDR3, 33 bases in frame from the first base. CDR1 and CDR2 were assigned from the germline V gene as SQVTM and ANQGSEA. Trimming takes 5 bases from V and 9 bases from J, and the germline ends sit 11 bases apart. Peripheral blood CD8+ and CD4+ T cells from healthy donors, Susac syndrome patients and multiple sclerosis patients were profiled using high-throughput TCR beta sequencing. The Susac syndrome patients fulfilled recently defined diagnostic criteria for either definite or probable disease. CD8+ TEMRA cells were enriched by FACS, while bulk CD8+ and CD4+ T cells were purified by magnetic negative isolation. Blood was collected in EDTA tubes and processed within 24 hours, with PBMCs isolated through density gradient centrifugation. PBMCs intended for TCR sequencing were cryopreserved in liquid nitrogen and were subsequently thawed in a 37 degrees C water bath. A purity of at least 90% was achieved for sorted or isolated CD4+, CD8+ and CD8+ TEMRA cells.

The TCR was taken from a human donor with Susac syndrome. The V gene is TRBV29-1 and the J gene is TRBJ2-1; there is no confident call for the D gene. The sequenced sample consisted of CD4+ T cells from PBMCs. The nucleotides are TGCAGCGTTCAGCCCTTGGTTGAGCAGTTCTTC. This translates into CSVQPLVEQFF.